A selection of T cell receptor beta chains follows, all from one sample in a study of cytomegalovirus exposure and HLA in healthy donors. Libraries were prepared by immunoSEQ multiplex PCR; TCRdb keeps only in-frame clonotypes and omits some of them. Of about 130,000 clones listed, around 81% are singletons. Input material: PBMCs. The receptors were gathered from a young man in good health and CMV-seronegative. The CDR3 runs from the conserved cysteine through the conserved F or W. Size is stated for part of the rows, as once, few or many counts, or as a class when the clone is expanded.

TRBV5-1	NA	TRBJ2-1	14	CASSLLTSGAKQFF
TRBV18	NA	TRBJ2-1	17	CASSPFQRGASYNEQFF
TRBV30	NA	TRBJ1-2	15	CAWSSRRGKDYGYTF
TRBV28	NA	TRBJ2-2	13	CASLTRNTGELFF
TRBV5-1	NA	TRBJ1-2	12	CASSTGDYGYTF
TRBV28	NA	TRBJ1-6	15	CASSFWGQNNSPLHF
TRBV30	few	TRBJ2-5	12	CALLGLRETQYF
TRBV19	NA	TRBJ1-2	14	CASETPGANYGYTF
TRBV18	NA	TRBJ1-1	14	CASSPRQLATEAFF
TRBV7-2	NA	TRBJ1-4	15	CASSPPDIAWEKLFF
TRBV15	NA	TRBJ1-2	14	CATSIMQGNDGYTF
TRBV2	NA	TRBJ2-3	15	CASSEFRGRADTQYF
TRBV30	NA	TRBJ1-4	13	CAWVAGGNEKLFF
TRBV27	NA	TRBJ1-1	12	CVTRGGLTEAFF